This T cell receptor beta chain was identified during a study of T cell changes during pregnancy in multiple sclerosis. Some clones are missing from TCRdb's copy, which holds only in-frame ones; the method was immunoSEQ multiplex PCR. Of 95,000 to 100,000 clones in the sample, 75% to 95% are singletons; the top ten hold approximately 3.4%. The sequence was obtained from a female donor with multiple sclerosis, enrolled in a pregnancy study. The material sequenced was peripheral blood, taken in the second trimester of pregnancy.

The CDR3 coding sequence is TGCGCCAGCAGCCTCACACTAGCGGGAGTTGGGGAGCAGTTCTTC. It is translated as CASSLTLAGVGEQFF. V is TRBV4-3 and J is TRBJ2-1; 11 positions match TRBD2. The CDR3 has 15 residues. Losses at the gene ends were 4 bases for V and 10 bases for J; bases not matched to a gene: 9. In germline, CDR1 is LGHNA, CDR2 YSLEER.